This TCR beta chain was captured by sequencing in a study of cytomegalovirus exposure and HLA in healthy donors. Generated by immunoSEQ multiplex PCR, the TCRdb table keeps only in-frame clones and is missing some. The sample comprises 150,000 or so clones, approximately 92% of which are singletons, and over 1% rests with the top ten. Germline V gene data show CDR1 as MGHRA and CDR2 as YSYEKL. Trimming cost V 5 bases and J 1 base; bases outside gene matches: 8. The CDR3 length is 16 residues. This chain links TRBV4-1 with TRBJ1-2, with TRBD1 identical over 9 bases. The sequenced sample consisted of PBMCs. This clonotype originated in a woman aged 18-29 years in good health and CMV-seronegative. The CDR3 loop is CASSGTGTKGNYGYTF. The CDR3 DNA reads TGCGCCAGCAGCGGGACAGGGACTAAGGGTAACTATGGCTACACCTTC.